The 5 T cell receptor beta chains reported below all come from one sample, sequenced in a study of blood T cell repertoires in COVID-19. Clones were sequenced by immunoSEQ multiplex PCR, and TCRdb holds only the in-frame ones, with some missing. The sample shows 30,000 to 35,000 clones, around 82% of them seen only once. The specimen sequenced was peripheral blood. The receptors originated from a man between 50 and 59 years old with acute or convalescent COVID-19.

The rearrangement uses TRBV24-1 and TRBJ2-1; tentatively, D is TRBD1 (6 bases). V lost 9 bases to trimming and J lost 4 bases, with 9 bases between them. Germline CDR1 KGHDR, CDR2 SFDVKD. This CDR3 is built from 12 residues. CDR3 amino acids: CATEGHYNEQFF. The CDR3 nucleotides read TGTGCCACCGAGGGACATTACAATGAGCAGTTCTTC.

V and J are TRBV7-2 and TRBJ2-3; 9 nucleotides align to TRBD2. The CDR3 is 15 residues long. Trimming removed 5 bases from V and 5 bases from J; junction bases left unmatched: 8. In germline, CDR1 is SGHTA, CDR2 FQGNSA. The CDR3 is CASSTNSGRRDTQYF. CDR3 nucleotides: TGTGCCAGCAGCACTAATAGCGGGAGACGAGATACGCAGTATTTT.

The J gene is TRBJ2-1, the V gene TRBV24-1, with 8 bases identical to TRBD2. The CDR3 is made up of 13 amino acids. CDR1 and CDR2 (germline): KGHDR, SFDVKD. The junction had 4 bases not matched to a gene; V was cut back by 0 bases and J by 13 bases. The CDR3 loop reads CATSDLYRGGQFF. In DNA, the CDR3 is TGTGCCACCAGTGATTTGTATCGGGGGGGACAGTTCTTC.

The rearrangement joins TRBV24-1 to TRBJ2-7, with 9 bases aligning to TRBD1. The germline CDR1 and CDR2 sequences are KGHDR and SFDVKD. This CDR3 is 16 amino acids long. With V trimmed by 4 bases and J by 0 bases, 6 bases remained unmatched. CDR3: CATSDPGQGNSYEQYF. The CDR3 DNA reads as TGTGCCACCAGTGACCCGGGACAGGGTAACTCCTACGAGCAGTACTTC.

The chain links TRBV5-6 to TRBJ1-6; 7 positions match TRBD1. The CDR3 is 15 amino acids. The germline V gene encodes CDR1 SGHDT and CDR2 YYEEEE. With V trimmed by 1 base and J by 6 bases, 4 bases remained unmatched. The CDR3 protein is CASSLSNRGNSPLHF. The CDR3 nucleotides are TGTGCCAGCAGCTTGTCGAACAGGGGTAATTCACCCCTCCACTTT.